A selection of T cell receptor beta chains follows, all from one sample in a study of shared clonotypes between healthy human individuals. The protocol was immunoSEQ multiplex PCR, while the TCRdb copy is restricted to in-frame clones and leaves out a portion. The profile covers 2 million to 2.5 million clones, with 85% to 95% appearing a single time and about 0.13% taken by the ten largest. Sequences were obtained from naive CD4+ T cells sorted from blood. The receptors derive from a man younger than 30 in good health. Both conserved end residues are part of each CDR3. D genes are given only for firm matches.

j_gene	d_gene	v_gene	CDR3aa
TRBJ2-2	NA	TRBV5-4	CASSLASRNTGELFF
TRBJ2-2	NA	TRBV5-1	CASSLNTYTGELFF
TRBJ2-1	TRBD2	TRBV11-2	CASSLDHSGGVNEQFF
TRBJ1-2	NA	TRBV19	CASSISGLYGYTF
TRBJ1-2	NA	TRBV10-1	CATGFPRPGTTNYGYTF
TRBJ2-2	TRBD1	TRBV5-1	CASSLQGNTGELFF
TRBJ1-2	TRBD1	TRBV27	CASSTFGTAWVGYTF
TRBJ1-1	NA	TRBV2	CASRQNQNTEAFF
TRBJ1-1	TRBD1	TRBV27	CARSRDRGTEAFF
TRBJ2-3	NA	TRBV7-9	CASSSTDTQYF
TRBJ1-6	NA	TRBV6-5	CASSYDWGSRPLHF
TRBJ1-6	NA	TRBV19	CASIRKAPLHF
TRBJ1-2	NA	TRBV7-9	CASSLGGGEAYTF
TRBJ2-7	TRBD2	TRBV7-9	CASSLELAKQYF
TRBJ2-7	TRBD2	TRBV6-6	CASSYPPGTNYEQYF
TRBJ1-5	TRBD1	TRBV4-1	CASSGSGGFGNQPQHF
TRBJ1-2	NA	TRBV21-1	CARAGTWPYGYTF
TRBJ1-1	NA	TRBV7-9	CASSLEVVTEAFF
TRBJ2-7	NA	TRBV18	CASSPVPDYEQYF
TRBJ2-2	NA	TRBV7-3	CASSLSRDTGELFF
TRBJ2-4	TRBD1	TRBV7-2	CASSSDSGTASYF
TRBJ1-2	TRBD1	TRBV5-1	CASSTVPGQGNYGYTF
TRBJ1-2	NA	TRBV7-8	CASSLALGSGYGYTF
TRBJ2-1	TRBD2	TRBV29-1	CSVEDPQGRTSGPDEQFF
TRBJ2-2	NA	TRBV29-1	CSVEEGSNTGELFF
TRBJ2-7	TRBD2	TRBV7-2	CASSPEAAGDFPYEQYF
TRBJ2-7	TRBD1	TRBV30	CAWSGTGDSEQYF
TRBJ1-2	TRBD1	TRBV27	CASSLFSGTGGQGYTF
TRBJ1-1	NA	TRBV30	CAWSSKGLGMAEAFF
TRBJ1-6	NA	TRBV11-2	CASSFDIRYNSPLHF
TRBJ1-3	NA	TRBV6-1	CASSEPHRENTIYF
TRBJ2-7	TRBD1	TRBV10-1	CASSDPGTGTSEQYF
TRBJ2-2	TRBD1	TRBV7-9	CASSLAGTVTGELFF
TRBJ1-1	NA	TRBV4-1	CASSQDDWGKAFF
TRBJ2-1	NA	TRBV6-6	CASRDQKETYNEQFF
TRBJ2-5	TRBD1	TRBV9	CASRDDRDPQETQYF